A single sample is the source of the 12 T cell receptor beta chains below, sequenced in a study of CD8 T cells in Susac syndrome. Random hexamers were used to reverse transcribe an amount of roughly 0.5 to 1 ug RNA. Using its own MiXCR run on the immunoSEQ multiplex PCR reads, TCRdb lists one record per CDR3 protein. Altogether about 83,000 distinct CDR3 sequences are present, approximately 95% being singletons, with the ten largest covering approximately 0.48%. Sequenced sample: CD8+ T cells from PBMCs. These receptor sequences come from a human donor with Susac syndrome.

This clonotype was seen once. The chain is built from TRBV12-3 or TRBV12-4 and TRBJ2-1; a weak D match, TRBD1 (6 bases). Trimming took off 6 bases at V and 2 bases at J, with 8 bases between the two ends. The CDR3 runs 13 residues. The CDR3, as DNA: TGTGCCAGCAGCCGGACAGCCTACAATGAGCAGTTCTTC. It translates to CASSRTAYNEQFF.

The chain recombines TRBV9 with TRBJ2-7; tentative D call: TRBD2 (5 bases). V was clipped by 4 bases and J by 4 bases, with 18 bases between them. The CDR3 covers 15 residues. Germline CDR1 reads SGDLS; CDR2 reads YYNGEE. The CDR3 bases are TGTGCCAGCAGCCCTCGCGTCGCCGGGGTTTACGAGCAGTACTTC. This sequence encodes CASSPRVAGVYEQYF.

The rearrangement joins TRBV7-6 to TRBJ2-5, with TRBD2 as a possible D gene (6 bases). This CDR3 region has 16 residues. The V and J ends lost 2 bases and 2 bases respectively, with 15 bases between them. Per germline, CDR1 SGHVS and CDR2 FNYEAQ. CDR3 loop: CASSLSVGAGQETQYF. Written as DNA, the CDR3 is TGTGCCAGCAGCTTATCCGTGGGAGCGGGTCAAGAGACCCAGTACTTC.

This rearrangement joins TRBV29-1 to TRBJ1-2, with D possibly TRBD1 on 5 matching bases. Germline CDR1 is SQVTM and CDR2 is ANQGSEA. Trimming stripped 4 bases from V and 4 bases from J, with 10 bases between. This CDR3 contains 12 residues. This CDR3 is CSVAGTSYGYTF. For the CDR3, the DNA is TGCAGCGTTGCCGGGACGTCCTATGGCTACACCTTC.

V usage is TRBV21-1 and J usage is TRBJ1-1. TRBV21-1 has pseudogene status. This CDR3 comprises 16 residues. The CDR3 sequence: CASSYGRPFMNTEAFF. CDR3 DNA: TGTGCCAGCAGCTACGGACGGCCGTTTATGAACACTGAAGCTTTCTTT.

The rearrangement links TRBV2 to TRBJ2-7; a possible D gene is TRBD2 (5 bases). The CDR3 sequence is 13 residues long. The germline V gene encodes CDR1 SNHLY and CDR2 FYNNEI. Trimming removed 7 bases from V and 0 bases from J, with 10 bases in between. In nucleotides, the CDR3 is TGTGCCAGCATCTCTGGGAGCTCCTACGAGCAGTACTTC. Translation gives CASISGSSYEQYF.

V is TRBV12-3 or TRBV12-4 and J is TRBJ1-4; no reliable D call. V lost 2 bases and J lost 8, with 12 bases in between. CDR3 length: 14 amino acids. The DNA of the CDR3 is TGTGCCAGCAGTTTAATAGGGTTAGGGGAAAAACTGTTTTTT. Its translation: CASSLIGLGEKLFF.

The V gene is TRBV20-1, the J gene TRBJ2-1; TRBD2 is a possible D gene (5 bases). V dropped 2 bases and J dropped 8 bases, with 13 bases sitting between them. Germline CDR1 and CDR2: DFQATT and SNEGSKA (reference sequence). The CDR3 consists of 13 residues. The DNA of the CDR3 is TGCAGTGCTAGACCTAGAATTAGCGATGAGCAGTTCTTC. Residues: CSARPRISDEQFF.

This chain joins TRBV7-9 and TRBJ2-2, with D possibly being TRBD2 (5 bases). Germline V CDR1 and CDR2: SEHNR, FQNEAQ (reference sequence). V lost 0 bases, J lost 13 bases, and 12 bases lay in between. CDR3 length equals 13 residues. The CDR3 DNA sequence: TGTGCCAGCAGCTTAGCGCTGGAGAGGGCGCTGTTTTTT. It encodes CASSLALERALFF.

This rearrangement joins TRBV7-9 to TRBJ2-2; 14 nucleotides match TRBD2. Germline values: CDR1 SEHNR, CDR2 FQNEAQ (reference sequence). The V segment lost 6 bases and the J segment 0 bases; nucleotides outside the gene matches: 3. The CDR3 covers 17 residues. The CDR3 DNA follows: TGTGCCAGCAGACAGGGACTAGCGGGAGCGAACACCGGGGAGCTGTTTTTT. Translation: CASRQGLAGANTGELFF.

V usage is TRBV20-1 and J usage is TRBJ2-1, with D maybe TRBD2 (6 bases). The V and J ends lost 5 bases and 2 bases respectively, with 16 bases between them. Germline CDR1 is DFQATT and CDR2 is SNEGSKA (reference sequence). The CDR3 extends over 15 amino acids. CDR3 region: CSAGNLALTYNEQFF. Written as DNA, the CDR3 is TGCAGTGCTGGAAATCTAGCGCTAACCTACAATGAGCAGTTCTTC.

This clonotype was observed a single time. V and J are TRBV12-5 and TRBJ2-1, with 7 positions matching TRBD2. The CDR3 is 14 amino acids. J lost 7 bases, V lost 7 bases, and 10 bases had no gene match. CDR1 is LGHNT and CDR2 is FRNRAP in the germline V gene. DNA for the CDR3: TGTGCTAGTGCCCCAAGAGTGGGAGGGAATGAGCAGTTCTTC. Translated, it gives CASAPRVGGNEQFF. The full variable domain, with the rest looked up from reference TRBV12-5 and TRBJ2-1, is DARVTQTPRHKVTEMGQEVTMRCQPILGHNTVFWYRQTMMQGLELLAYFRNRAPLDDSGMPKDRFSAEMPDATLATLKIQPSEPRDSAVYFCASAPRVGGNEQFFGPGTRLTVL.